The TCR beta chain described here comes from a study of graft-versus-host responses after intestinal transplantation. Study as a whole: Recipients had transplants, and these were multivisceral, liver-intestinal, or isolated intestinal. The whole recipient group had anti-thymocyte globulin induction followed by tacrolimus and steroids for about three years.

Regarding this clone: No antigen is known for it.

TCRdb's table, derived via immunoSEQ multiplex PCR, lists solely in-frame clones and lacks some. This sample has some 18,000 clones, with under 75% found just once. The study's findings and limits: Recipient marrow harbored GvH clones, some of which surfaced first in ileum or blood.

Deletions cut 3 bases from V and 6 bases from J, with 20 bases between. The length of the CDR3 is 16 residues. Germline V lookup: CDR1 MGHRA, CDR2 YSYEKL. Graft specimens yielded both intraepithelial and lamina propria lymphocytes. This clonotype was obtained from a human patient who received an intestinal transplant, so some T cells may come from the graft donor. The sequencing used ileum tissue, collected approximately three weeks after intestinal transplant. The chain is built from TRBV4-1 and TRBJ1-2; D possibly corresponds to TRBD1 (5 bases). The CDR3, as DNA: TGCGCCAGCAGCCACACGCTCCCCCGTAAGGGGCATGGCTACACCTTC. Translation gives CASSHTLPRKGHGYTF.